This note documents a single T cell receptor (beta chain) sequence. This clone has only one observation. There is no known antigen for this receptor. Base quality data are lacking; no much larger clone is found one base away. On a MiSeq, deep resolution sequencing aimed for a depth between 1 in 1 million and 1 in 200,000 T cells, with each clonotype covered approximately 9.8x on average. The immunoSEQ hsTCRB Kit was used to generate TCR beta libraries. Per the source publication's procedure: The data were analyzed with ImmunoSEQ Analyzer and ImmunoSEQ Data Assistant, and V, D and J gene assignments followed IMGT definitions. Clonality, with values ranging from 0 to 1, was calculated as one minus the normalized Shannon entropy of productive rearrangement frequencies. Only overrepresented clonotypes making up at least 0.05% of the repertoire of each patient were included in the public clonotype analysis. Some 13 age-matched healthy donor repertoires from immuneACCESS served as clonality controls. This immuneACCESS table, as held by TCRdb, lists in-frame sequences with V and J called but not all clones. Of the missing ones, under half trace to an unresolved V gene in checked studies; the others have no known cause. The V and J calls and clone size come from that table; D and trimming were worked out from the DNA. For this sample there are 250,000 to 350,000 clones; about 72% appear just once. The ten largest clones take up about 5% of the sample.

Counted from cysteine to phenylalanine, this CDR3 has 14 amino acids. The DNA shown is the 42-base CDR3, in frame from base 1. V is cut by 3 bases and J by 1 base, and the space between the germline ends is 13 bases. In the germline V gene, CDR1 corresponds to SQVTM and CDR2 to ANQGSEA. The label giving this sample's time point can be read as: progressive disease on ibrutinib. For TCR beta library preparation, approximately 1.9 micrograms of genomic DNA was extracted from cryopreserved PBMCs. Longitudinal blood samples from CLL patients on ibrutinib monotherapy underwent high-throughput TCR beta sequencing. The patients took part in an open-label, single-center phase 2 trial of ibrutinib monotherapy. The sample belongs to a study of cytotoxic CD8 clonotypes in ibrutinib-treated CLL (dated by TCRdb to 2020 to 2022). Notes on the research overall: In this cohort, approximately 15 patients were treatment-naive and approximately twelve were relapsed/refractory, while some 18 had unmutated IGHV. Responses were partial in some 24 patients and complete in 2; after median approximately 66 months follow-up, around 15 stayed in remission and about 12 progressed. The response samples were drawn at a median of roughly twelve months into treatment, with a range of about 6 to 36 months. On average, each sample yielded 250,000 to 300,000 productive templates and around 98,000 productive rearrangements. Of the 80 to 95 participants in the trial, about two dozen had longitudinal samples available. Cryopreserved peripheral blood mononuclear cells were obtained before treatment, at response, and at either sustained remission or disease progression. Patients were still on ibrutinib when every remission and progressive disease sample was collected.

On the study overall, not on this receptor specifically: Sustained-remission and progressing patients did not have matched sampling times, and lymph node repertoires were not examined. Clonality increased at ibrutinib response, stayed stable in sustained remission, and fell back toward baseline at progression. Public clonotypes were rare and either contracted or stayed stable during treatment, and the rise in clonality at ibrutinib response reflected the expansion of private clonotypes. Baseline clonality exceeded that of age-matched healthy donors and correlated strongly with circulating CD8+ T-cell counts.

The rearrangement joined TRBV29-1 to TRBJ2-7; the D gene may be TRBD1 or TRBD2, since each aligns over 7 bases. The receptor's source is a human donor with chronic lymphocytic leukemia. Source: PBMCs, taken at disease progression, from a patient treated with ibrutinib. CDR3 loop: CSVDQGGTSYEQYF. The nucleotide sequence is TGCAGCGTTGACCAGGGGGGGACTTCCTACGAGCAGTACTTC.